A single sample gave rise to the 31 T cell receptor beta chains below, sequenced in a study of blood T cell repertoires in COVID-19. Profiled with immunoSEQ multiplex PCR; TCRdb holds only in-frame clones, not every one. The sample consists of more than 250,000 clones, roughly 80% of them appearing once. The sequenced sample consisted of peripheral blood. Receptors were obtained from a man aged 55 to 70 who had recovered from COVID-19.

This chain joins TRBV27 and TRBJ2-3; TRBD1 aligns across 8 bases. CDR3 length: 15 amino acids. The germline V gene encodes CDR1 MNHEY and CDR2 SMNVEV (reference sequence). Trimming cost V 6 bases and J 2 bases; bases outside gene matches: 7. Written as DNA, the CDR3 is TGTGCCAGCAGGGGCAGGGGGCGAGTCACAGATACGCAGTATTTT. It translates to CASRGRGRVTDTQYF.

Points on this clone: Other nucleotide sequences in the sample specify the same CDR3. The V gene is TRBV3-1 (or the pseudogene TRBV3-2), the J gene TRBJ2-5; 15 bases agree with TRBD2. Germline CDR1 and CDR2: LGHDT and YNNKEL (reference sequence). The junction had 4 bases not matched to a gene; V was cut back by 4 bases and J by 4 bases. The length of the CDR3 is 16 residues. The DNA of the CDR3 is TGTGCCAGCAGCCCGGGACTAGCGGGAGGTAGAGAGACCCAGTACTTC. Translating it yields CASSPGLAGGRETQYF.

A few counts support this clone. The chain carries TRBV5-1 and TRBJ2-1, with D uncertain. Germline-derived CDR1 and CDR2 are SGHRS and YFSETQ. The CDR3 runs 14 residues. V lost 0 bases and J 0 bases, leaving 4 bases between the germline ends. The CDR3 DNA reads TGCGCCAGCAGCTTGGGGAGCTCCTACAATGAGCAGTTCTTC. Residues: CASSLGSSYNEQFF.

This rearrangement joins TRBV5-1 to TRBJ2-1, with 11 bases matching TRBD1. CDR1 and CDR2 (germline): SGHRS, YFSETQ. The CDR3 is 14 amino acids. The V gene end was trimmed by 4 bases and the J gene end by 10 bases; junction bases not matched to a gene: 7. The CDR3 DNA is TGCGCCAGCAGCAAAGGACAGGGGGCGCAAGAGCAGTTCTTC. Translated: CASSKGQGAQEQFF.

This chain joins TRBV7-6 and TRBJ1-5; 8 nucleotides line up with TRBD1. The CDR3 loop spans 16 amino acids. The ends lost 5 bases at V and 7 bases at J; junction bases unmatched: 13. Germline CDR1 and CDR2: SGHVS and FNYEAQ. CDR3 coding DNA: TGTGCCAGCAGCAGTGGGACAGGTCCGGTGGGGCAGCCCCAGCATTTT. It specifies CASSSGTGPVGQPQHF.

This clone was observed once. The chain is built from TRBV7-8 and TRBJ2-3; 7 nucleotides agree with TRBD2. V dropped 1 base and J dropped 6; count of bases not matched to a gene: 4. Germline CDR1 and CDR2: SGHVS and FQNEAQ. The CDR3 loop spans 14 amino acids. The CDR3 sequence is CASSLGRGSDTQYF. CDR3 nucleotide sequence: TGTGCCAGCAGCTTAGGGCGGGGGTCCGATACGCAGTATTTT.

The chain has TRBV5-6 and TRBJ2-7; D is perhaps TRBD1 (6 bases). V was shortened by 6 bases and J by 6 bases, with 19 bases between the two germline ends. Germline V gene data show CDR1 as SGHDT and CDR2 as YYEEEE. The CDR3 is 14 amino acids. The CDR3 loop reads CASNKMGAPGEQYF. The CDR3 DNA follows: TGTGCCAGCAACAAGATGGGGGCCCCCGGCGAGCAGTACTTC.

The chain uses TRBV19 and TRBJ2-2; 13 positions match TRBD2. The trim removed 1 base at V and 6 bases at J, leaving 2 bases unmatched. CDR3 length: 16 residues. Germline values: CDR1 LNHDA, CDR2 SQIVND (reference sequence). CDR3 bases: TGTGCCAGTAGTATAGGAACTAGCGGGAGGGCCGGGGAGCTGTTTTTT. Translating it yields CASSIGTSGRAGELFF.

The genes are TRBV9 and TRBJ2-1; 8 bases map to TRBD2. CDR1 and CDR2 (germline): SGDLS, YYNGEE. V lost 0 bases, J lost 10 bases, and 12 bases stayed unmatched. There are 16 residues in the CDR3. CDR3 coding DNA: TGTGCCAGCAGCGTAGGTCCAAACAGGTTAGCGGGGGAGCAGTTCTTC. Protein product: CASSVGPNRLAGEQFF. The variable domain in full, completed from reference TRBV9 and TRBJ2-1, reads DSGVTQTPKHLITATGQRVTLRCSPRSGDLSVYWYQQSLDQGLQFLIQYYNGEERAKGNILERFSAQQFPDLHSELNLSSLELGDSALYFCASSVGPNRLAGEQFFGPGTRLTVL.

The rearrangement uses TRBV2 and TRBJ1-6; D is ambiguous. Germline assignment: CDR1 SNHLY and CDR2 FYNNEI. This CDR3 has 15 residues. V shed 6 bases and J shed 6 bases, with 15 bases lying between them. The chain's CDR3 is CASRASNNGNSPLHF. The CDR3, as DNA: TGTGCCAGCAGGGCCTCAAATAATGGTAATTCACCCCTCCACTTT. The variable domain in full, with the rest retrieved from reference TRBV2 and TRBJ1-6, is EPEVTQTPSHQVTQMGQEVILRCVPISNHLYFYWYRQILGQKVEFLVSFYNNEISEKSEIFDDQFSVERPDGSNFTLKIRSTKLEDSAMYFCASRASNNGNSPLHFGNGTRLTVT.

The chain employs TRBV5-1 and TRBJ2-7, with 11 bases that match TRBD1. The CDR3 is 15 residues long. V was pared by 5 bases and J by 3 bases, with 7 bases of the junction left unmatched. CDR1 SGHRS and CDR2 YFSETQ come from the germline V gene. The CDR3 spells CASRPRTGGIYEQYF. DNA for the CDR3: TGCGCCAGCAGACCTAGGACAGGGGGCATCTACGAGCAGTACTTC.

This chain joins TRBV18 and TRBJ2-1; 8 positions match TRBD2. CDR3 size: 16 residues. J gave up 5 bases and V 3 bases, and 9 bases lay outside the gene matches. Germline CDR1 and CDR2: KGHSH and LQKENI. CDR3 sequence reads: CASSPIGLAQNNEQFF. CDR3 bases: TGTGCCAGCTCACCCATAGGACTAGCACAGAACAATGAGCAGTTCTTC.

The chain combines TRBV30 with TRBJ2-1, with TRBD2 identical over 8 bases. The CDR3 length is 16 residues. V gave up 0 bases and J gave up 7 bases; unmatched junction bases: 11. Germline CDR1 reads GTSNPN; CDR2 reads SVGIG (reference sequence). CDR3 sequence: CAWSVLQRGPWNEQFF. CDR3 in DNA: TGTGCCTGGAGTGTACTACAGCGGGGGCCTTGGAATGAGCAGTTCTTC.

The chain has TRBV6-4 and TRBJ1-2; D is undetermined. Trimming took 0 bases from V and 4 from J, leaving 12 bases between them. The length of the CDR3 is 15 residues. Per the germline V gene, CDR1 is MRHNA and CDR2 is SNTAGT. CDR3 sequence (DNA): TGTGCCAGCAGTGACTCGGATCGGAGCCCCTATGGCTACACCTTC. Amino acid sequence: CASSDSDRSPYGYTF.

The V call is TRBV5-4, the J call TRBJ2-5, with 7 bases aligning to TRBD2. Germline trimming cut 0 bases from V and 5 bases from J; bases unmatched to any gene: 4. The CDR3 runs 14 residues. Germline CDR1 reads SGHNT; CDR2 reads YYREEE (reference sequence). CDR3 bases: TGTGCCAGCAGCTTGGTGGGGGGGATGGAGACCCAGTACTTC. It yields the protein CASSLVGGMETQYF.

V gene TRBV6-5 combines with J gene TRBJ2-1; D perhaps matches TRBD1 (6 bases). The germline V and J ends were trimmed by 7 bases and 10 bases, with 11 bases remaining between them. The CDR3 totals 11 residues. Germline V gene sequence: CDR1 MNHEY, CDR2 SVGAGI. Here the CDR3 reads CASNKGQEQFF. The CDR3 DNA is TGTGCCAGCAATAAAGGACAGGAGCAGTTCTTC.

The V and J genes are TRBV6-5 and TRBJ1-5; D unclear. The V and J ends lost 7 bases and 0 bases respectively, with 13 bases between them. The CDR3 consists of 15 residues. Germline CDR1 reads MNHEY; CDR2 reads SVGAGI. The CDR3 spells CASKMGGYSNQPQHF. The CDR3 nucleotides are TGTGCCAGCAAAATGGGAGGGTATAGCAATCAGCCCCAGCATTTT.

V is TRBV5-1 and J is TRBJ2-3; 8 bases line up with TRBD2. V shed 4 bases and J 0 bases; nucleotides not matched to a gene: 4. Germline V gives CDR1 SGHRS, CDR2 YFSETQ. The CDR3 is made up of 15 amino acids. The DNA for the CDR3 is TGCGCCAGCAGCAAGCCTAGCGGGAGCACAGATACGCAGTATTTT. Its protein is CASSKPSGSTDTQYF. Full variable domain (rest looked up from reference TRBV5-1 and TRBJ2-3): KAGVTQTPRYLIKTRGQQVTLSCSPISGHRSVSWYQQTPGQGLQFLFEYFSETQRNKGNFPGRFSGRQFSNSRSEMNVSTLELGDSALYLCASSKPSGSTDTQYFGPGTRLTVL.

The V gene is TRBV12-3 or TRBV12-4, the J gene TRBJ1-1; D is uncertain. The CDR3 loop spans 13 amino acids. Deletions cut 6 bases from V and 4 bases from J, with 12 bases between. In DNA, the CDR3 is TGTGCCAGCAGCCGAGGGTTTGGCACTGAAGCTTTCTTT. Translation: CASSRGFGTEAFF.

This chain joins TRBV6-5 and TRBJ2-7, with 9 bases matching TRBD1. CDR1 is MNHEY and CDR2 is SVGAGI in the germline V gene. V dropped 0 bases and J dropped 2; count of bases not matched to a gene: 2. The CDR3 spans 15 residues. CDR3 sequence reads: CASSYSGQGPYEQYF. The CDR3 nucleotides read TGTGCCAGCAGTTACTCGGGACAGGGCCCCTACGAGCAGTACTTC.

The chain combines TRBV11-3 with TRBJ2-2; maybe TRBD2 (6 bases). Germline assignment: CDR1 SGHNT and CDR2 YENEEA. The germline V and J ends were trimmed by 6 bases and 4 bases, with 6 bases remaining between them. This CDR3 has 12 residues. CDR3 sequence: CASREGTGELFF. Here the CDR3 DNA reads TGTGCCAGCAGGGAGGGCACCGGGGAGCTGTTTTTT.

This chain links TRBV28 with TRBJ1-4; a weak D match, TRBD1 (5 bases). This CDR3 is 13 amino acids long. In germline, CDR1 is MDHEN, CDR2 SYDVKM. Trimming left V 6 bases short and J 12 bases short, with 17 bases between. The chain's CDR3 is CASSPGGVIELFF. The CDR3 bases are TGTGCCAGCAGCCCGGGGGGGGTAATTGAACTGTTTTTT.

The chain is built from TRBV4-1 and TRBJ2-4; TRBD1 matches 10 bases. This CDR3 spans 17 amino acids. The J segment lost 5 bases and the V segment lost 2 bases, leaving 9 bases of the junction unmatched. Germline V gives CDR1 MGHRA, CDR2 YSYEKL. The CDR3 DNA follows: TGCGCCAGCAGCCAAAGTCCGTCGGGACAGGGGCAAAACATTCAGTACTTC. Translating it yields CASSQSPSGQGQNIQYF.

The V call is TRBV29-1, the J call TRBJ1-2; 8 bases agree with TRBD1. The CDR3 length is 17 residues. The V segment lost 4 bases and the J segment 1 base; nucleotides outside the gene matches: 14. CDR1 and CDR2 from the germline V gene are SQVTM and ANQGSEA. The CDR3 region has the DNA TGCAGCGTTGTACGACCGGGACAGGCACTACTTAACTATGGCTACACCTTC. Amino acids: CSVVRPGQALLNYGYTF.

The chain employs TRBV4-2 and TRBJ2-5; D not certain. This CDR3 has 12 amino acids. Looked up from germline, CDR1 is LGHNA and CDR2 is YNFKEQ. The V gene lost 4 bases and the J gene lost 1 base, with 4 bases spanning the gap. The CDR3 DNA sequence: TGTGCCAGCAGCCGGCCCCAAGAGACCCAGTACTTC. This gives the protein CASSRPQETQYF.

In the case of this clone: An end of the junction differs from the germline gene, which may be a read error. This rearrangement joins TRBV11-2 to TRBJ1-2; no clear D. This CDR3 is 14 amino acids long. Germline CDR1 SGHAT, CDR2 FQNNGV. The CDR3: CASSLDLPSPASFF. The CDR3 DNA reads TGTGCCAGCAGCTTAGATCTTCCGAGCCCTGCCTCTTTCTTC.

The CDR3 protein is CASSSRLAGGKETQYF. The CDR3 DNA sequence: TGTGCCAGCAGCTCGCGACTAGCGGGAGGGAAAGAGACCCAGTACTTC. This sequence joins TRBV5-4 and TRBJ2-5, with TRBD2 identical over 14 bases. In germline, CDR1 is SGHNT, CDR2 YYREEE (reference sequence). CDR3 length: 16 residues. V gave up 3 bases and J gave up 3 bases; unmatched junction bases: 4.

CDR3 amino acids: CASSVSGNYNSPLHF. CDR3 sequence (DNA): TGTGCCAGCAGTGTGTCAGGAAATTATAATTCACCCCTCCACTTT. The V gene is TRBV2, the J gene TRBJ1-6; D remains unclear. The V gene's germline CDR1 is SNHLY and CDR2 FYNNEI. Trimming took 4 bases from V and 4 from J, leaving 11 bases between them. The CDR3 is 15 amino acids.

Only one count was recorded for this clone. This chain connects TRBV11-2 to TRBJ2-7; TRBD1 aligns across 9 bases. This CDR3 comprises 15 residues. Germline V gives CDR1 SGHAT, CDR2 FQNNGV. The J segment lost 3 bases and the V segment lost 6 bases, leaving 9 bases of the junction unmatched. In DNA, the CDR3 is TGTGCCAGCAGTCGGGGACAGGGAACGATCTACGAGCAGTACTTC. It translates to CASSRGQGTIYEQYF.

The chain recombines TRBV5-6 with TRBJ2-3; 9 bases align to TRBD1. Germline trimming cut 4 bases from V and 2 bases from J; bases unmatched to any gene: 5. The CDR3 sequence is 15 residues long. Germline V gene data show CDR1 as SGHDT and CDR2 as YYEEEE. The CDR3 coding sequence is TGTGCCAGCAGCCCGGACAGGGGCCCCACAGATACGCAGTATTTT. As protein: CASSPDRGPTDTQYF.

This rearrangement joins TRBV7-2 to TRBJ2-7; a weak D match, TRBD1 (5 bases). Germline CDR1 is SGHTA and CDR2 is FQGNSA. Trimming took off 2 bases at V and 0 bases at J, with 11 bases between the two ends. This CDR3 has 15 residues. CDR3 region: CASSLTHRSSYEQYF. The CDR3 coding sequence is TGTGCCAGCAGCTTAACGCACAGGAGCTCCTACGAGCAGTACTTC.